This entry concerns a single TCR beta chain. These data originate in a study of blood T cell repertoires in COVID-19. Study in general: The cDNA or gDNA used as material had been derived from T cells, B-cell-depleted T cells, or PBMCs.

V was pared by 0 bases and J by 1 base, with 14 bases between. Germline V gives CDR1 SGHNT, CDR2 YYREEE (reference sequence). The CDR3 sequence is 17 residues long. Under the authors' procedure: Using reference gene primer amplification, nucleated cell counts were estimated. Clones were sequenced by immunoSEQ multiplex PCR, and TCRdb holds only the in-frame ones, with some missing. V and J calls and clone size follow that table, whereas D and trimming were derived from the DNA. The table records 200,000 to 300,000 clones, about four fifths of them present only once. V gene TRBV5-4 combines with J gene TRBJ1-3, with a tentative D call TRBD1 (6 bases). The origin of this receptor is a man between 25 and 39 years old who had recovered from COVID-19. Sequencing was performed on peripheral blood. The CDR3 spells CASSLAGAGGSGNTIYF. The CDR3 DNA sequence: TGTGCCAGCAGCTTGGCGGGGGCGGGAGGGTCTGGAAACACCATATATTTT. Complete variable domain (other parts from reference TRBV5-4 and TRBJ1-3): ETGVTQSPTHLIKTRGQQVTLRCSSQSGHNTVSWYQQALGQGPQFIFQYYREEENGRGNFPPRFSGLQFPNYSSELNVNALELDDSALYLCASSLAGAGGSGNTIYFGEGSWLTVV.